What follows are 3 T cell receptor beta chains derived from one specimen sequenced in a study of shared clonotypes between healthy human individuals. TCRdb's copy holds only in-frame clones and misses some; the assay was immunoSEQ multiplex PCR. The profile shows 2 million to 2.5 million clones, roughly 95% of them singletons. The sample consisted of naive CD4+ T cells sorted from blood. Indicated subset: CD45RA+ positively selected. These receptors were obtained from a man between 18 and 29 years old in good health.

A note on this clone: The sample carries other DNA sequences with the same CDR3. The V and J genes are TRBV7-8 and TRBJ2-2, with 12 positions matching TRBD2. The V gene end was trimmed by 5 bases and the J gene end by 5 bases; junction bases not matched to a gene: 6. CDR3 length equals 16 residues. Germline V gives CDR1 SGHVS, CDR2 FQNEAQ. The CDR3 DNA reads TGTGCCAGCAGCCCCCGAACTAGCGGGGGGACCGGGGAGCTGTTTTTT. Translating it yields CASSPRTSGGTGELFF.

This clone was found a few times. The chain combines TRBV25-1 with TRBJ2-7; TRBD1 or TRBD2 may be the D gene (6 bases each). Trimming removed 1 base from V and 4 bases from J, with 11 bases in between. CDR1 MGHDK and CDR2 SYGVNS come from the germline V gene. This CDR3 is 14 amino acids long. This chain's CDR3 is CASSESGAGYEQYF. The DNA of the CDR3 is TGTGCCAGCAGTGAATCGGGGGCGGGGTACGAGCAGTACTTC.

Of note for this clone: One end of the junction does not line up with germline, which may come from a read error. Written as DNA, the CDR3 is TGTGCCAGCAGCTTGGGCCGGGACAGGTCCCTCTTC. Translation: CASSLGRDRSLF. The rearrangement joins TRBV5-6 to TRBJ2-7; 8 positions match TRBD1. Germline V CDR1 and CDR2: SGHDT, YYEEEE. This CDR3 is built from 12 residues.